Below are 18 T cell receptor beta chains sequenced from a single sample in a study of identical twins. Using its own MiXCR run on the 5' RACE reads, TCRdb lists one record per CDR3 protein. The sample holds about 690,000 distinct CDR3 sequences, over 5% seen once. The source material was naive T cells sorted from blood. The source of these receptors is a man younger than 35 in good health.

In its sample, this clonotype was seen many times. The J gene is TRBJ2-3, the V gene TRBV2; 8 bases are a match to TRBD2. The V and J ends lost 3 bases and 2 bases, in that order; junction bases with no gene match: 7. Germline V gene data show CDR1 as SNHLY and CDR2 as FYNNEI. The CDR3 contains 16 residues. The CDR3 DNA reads TGTGCCAGCAGTGAGGTAGCGGGGACCATCACAGATACGCAGTATTTT. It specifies CASSEVAGTITDTQYF.

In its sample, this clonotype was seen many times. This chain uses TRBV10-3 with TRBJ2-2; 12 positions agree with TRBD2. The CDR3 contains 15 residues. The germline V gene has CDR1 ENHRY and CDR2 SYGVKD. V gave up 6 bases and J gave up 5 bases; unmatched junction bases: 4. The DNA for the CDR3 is TGTGCCATCAGGATGACTAGCGGGAGTACCGGGGAGCTGTTTTTT. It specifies CAIRMTSGSTGELFF.

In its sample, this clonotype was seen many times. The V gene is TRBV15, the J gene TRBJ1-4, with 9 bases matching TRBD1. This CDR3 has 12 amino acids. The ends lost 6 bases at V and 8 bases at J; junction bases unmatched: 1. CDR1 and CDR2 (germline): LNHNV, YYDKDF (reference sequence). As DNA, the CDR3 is TGTGCCACCAGGGACAGGGGCGAAAAACTGTTTTTT. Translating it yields CATRDRGEKLFF. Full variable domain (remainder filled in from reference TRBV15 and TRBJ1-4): DAMVIQNPRYQVTQFGKPVTLSCSQTLNHNVMYWYQQKSSQAPKLLFHYYDKDFNNEADTPDNFQSRRPNTSFCFLDIRSPGLGDTAMYLCATRDRGEKLFFGSGTQLSVL.

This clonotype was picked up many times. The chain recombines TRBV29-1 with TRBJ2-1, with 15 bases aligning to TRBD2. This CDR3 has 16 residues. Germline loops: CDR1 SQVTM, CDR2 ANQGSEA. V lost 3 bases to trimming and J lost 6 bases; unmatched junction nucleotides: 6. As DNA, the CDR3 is TGCAGCGTTGATCCCAAGGGACTAGCGGGGGGCAATGAGCAGTTCTTC. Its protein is CSVDPKGLAGGNEQFF.

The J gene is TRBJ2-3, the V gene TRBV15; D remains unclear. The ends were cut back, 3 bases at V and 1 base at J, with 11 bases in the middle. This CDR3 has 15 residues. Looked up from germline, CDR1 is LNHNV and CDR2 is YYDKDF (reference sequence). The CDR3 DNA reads TGTGCCACCAGCAGGGCTATAGACGGCACAGATACGCAGTATTTT. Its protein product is CATSRAIDGTDTQYF.

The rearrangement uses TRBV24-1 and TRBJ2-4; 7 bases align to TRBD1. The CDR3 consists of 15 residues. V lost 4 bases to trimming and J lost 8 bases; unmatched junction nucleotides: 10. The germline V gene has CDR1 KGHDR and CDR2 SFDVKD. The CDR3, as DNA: TGTGCCACCAGTGACCCAAGGACAGGCAGGCACATTCAGTACTTC. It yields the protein CATSDPRTGRHIQYF.

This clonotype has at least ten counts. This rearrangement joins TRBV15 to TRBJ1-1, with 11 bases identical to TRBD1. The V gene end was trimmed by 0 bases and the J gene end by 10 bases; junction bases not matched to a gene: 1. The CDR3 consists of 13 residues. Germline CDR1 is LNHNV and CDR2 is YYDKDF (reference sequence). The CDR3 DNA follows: TGTGCCACCAGCAGAGACGGGACAGGGGGAGCTTTCTTT. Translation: CATSRDGTGGAFF.

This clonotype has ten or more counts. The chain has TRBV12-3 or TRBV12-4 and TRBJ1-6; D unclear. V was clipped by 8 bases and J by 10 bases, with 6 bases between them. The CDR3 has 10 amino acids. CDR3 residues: CASSNSPLHF. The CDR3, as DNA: TGTGCCAGCTCCAACTCACCCCTCCACTTT.

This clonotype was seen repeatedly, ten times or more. Here the CDR3 DNA reads TGTGCCAGCAGTTTTTGGAATGAAGCTTTCTTT. This encodes CASSFWNEAFF. The gene calls are TRBV12-3 or TRBV12-4 and TRBJ1-1; no reliable D call. V was cut by 3 bases and J by 7 bases, with 6 bases left in between. This CDR3 contains 11 residues.

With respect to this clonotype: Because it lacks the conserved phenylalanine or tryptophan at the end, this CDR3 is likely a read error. The CDR3 is CSARDGTEETQYS. The CDR3 DNA sequence: TGCAGTGCTAGAGACGGGACTGAAGAGACCCAGTACTCC. The gene calls are TRBV20-1 and TRBJ2-5; the D gene is possibly TRBD2 (6 bases). The CDR3 runs to 13 residues. CDR1 and CDR2 from the germline V gene are DFQATT and SNEGSKA (reference sequence). With 0 bases removed from V and 3 bases from J, the gap between germline ends came to 8 bases.

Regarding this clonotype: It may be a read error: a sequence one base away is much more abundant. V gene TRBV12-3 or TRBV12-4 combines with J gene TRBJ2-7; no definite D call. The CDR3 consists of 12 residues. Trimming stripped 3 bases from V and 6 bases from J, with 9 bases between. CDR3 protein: CASSFSQGEQYF. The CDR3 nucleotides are TGTGCCAGCAGTTTTAGCCAAGGCGAGCAGTACTTC.

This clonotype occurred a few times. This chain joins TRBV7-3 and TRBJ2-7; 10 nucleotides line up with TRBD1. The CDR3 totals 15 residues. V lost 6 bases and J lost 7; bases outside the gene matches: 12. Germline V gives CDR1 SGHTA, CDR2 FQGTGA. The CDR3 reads CASSPTGTGADEQYF. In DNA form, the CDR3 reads TGTGCCAGCAGTCCTACCGGGACAGGGGCCGATGAGCAGTACTTC.

The CDR3 region has the DNA TGTGCCAGCAGCCCCCGGACTAGCGGGAGGAGTGAGACCCAGTACTTC. Protein product: CASSPRTSGRSETQYF. The chain carries TRBV11-3 and TRBJ2-5, with 14 nucleotides matching TRBD2. Germline V lookup: CDR1 SGHNT, CDR2 YENEEA. The trim removed 5 bases at V and 5 bases at J, leaving 7 bases unmatched. This CDR3 contains 16 residues.

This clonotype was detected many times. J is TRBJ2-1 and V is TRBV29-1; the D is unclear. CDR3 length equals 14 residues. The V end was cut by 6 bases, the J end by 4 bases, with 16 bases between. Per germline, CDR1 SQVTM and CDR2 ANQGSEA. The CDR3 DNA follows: TGCAGCGTCGAGGACCCAGAAAGGTACAATGAGCAGTTCTTC. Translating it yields CSVEDPERYNEQFF.

The CDR3, as DNA: TGTGCCAGCAGCTTGGATAGCGGGAGTGGTGCAGATACGCAGTATTTT. It encodes CASSLDSGSGADTQYF. The V gene is TRBV5-6, the J gene TRBJ2-3, with 9 bases that match TRBD2. This CDR3 contains 16 residues. The ends lost 0 bases at V and 4 bases at J; junction bases unmatched: 6. CDR1 and CDR2 (germline): SGHDT, YYEEEE.

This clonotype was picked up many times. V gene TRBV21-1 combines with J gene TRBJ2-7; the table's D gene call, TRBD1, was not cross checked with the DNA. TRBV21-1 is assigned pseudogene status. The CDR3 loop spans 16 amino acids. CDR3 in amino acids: CASSSDRDRGFYEQYF. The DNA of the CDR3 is TGTGCCAGCAGCAGCGACCGGGACAGGGGATTCTACGAGCAGTACTTC.

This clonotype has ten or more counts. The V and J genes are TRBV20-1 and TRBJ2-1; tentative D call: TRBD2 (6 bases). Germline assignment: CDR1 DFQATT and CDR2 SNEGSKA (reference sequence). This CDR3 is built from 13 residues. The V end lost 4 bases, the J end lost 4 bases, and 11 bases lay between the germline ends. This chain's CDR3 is CSANSGRYNEQFF. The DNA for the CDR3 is TGCAGTGCTAACTCCGGGAGATACAATGAGCAGTTCTTC.

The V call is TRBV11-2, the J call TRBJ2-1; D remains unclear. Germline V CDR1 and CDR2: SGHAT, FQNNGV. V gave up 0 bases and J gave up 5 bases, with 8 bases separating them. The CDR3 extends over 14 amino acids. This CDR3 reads CASSLEAQNNEQFF. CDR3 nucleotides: TGTGCCAGCAGCTTAGAGGCACAAAACAATGAGCAGTTCTTC.